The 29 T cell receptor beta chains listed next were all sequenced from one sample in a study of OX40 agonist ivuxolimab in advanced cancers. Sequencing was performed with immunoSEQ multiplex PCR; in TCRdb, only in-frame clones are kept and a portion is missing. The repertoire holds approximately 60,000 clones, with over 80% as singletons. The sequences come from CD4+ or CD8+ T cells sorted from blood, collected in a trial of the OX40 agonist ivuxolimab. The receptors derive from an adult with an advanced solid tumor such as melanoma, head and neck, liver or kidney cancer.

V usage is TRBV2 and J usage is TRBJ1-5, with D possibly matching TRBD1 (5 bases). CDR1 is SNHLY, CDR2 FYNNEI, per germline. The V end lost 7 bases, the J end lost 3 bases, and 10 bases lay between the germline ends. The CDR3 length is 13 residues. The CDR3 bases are TGTGCCAGCAAGGGACCTTACAATCAGCCCCAGCATTTT. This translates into CASKGPYNQPQHF.

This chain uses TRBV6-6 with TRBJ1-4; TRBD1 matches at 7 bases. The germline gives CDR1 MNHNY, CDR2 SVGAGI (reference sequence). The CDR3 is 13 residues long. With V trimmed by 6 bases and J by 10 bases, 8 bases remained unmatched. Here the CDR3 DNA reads TGTGCCAGCAGGGATATCAGGGGGGGAAAACTGTTTTTT. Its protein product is CASRDIRGGKLFF.

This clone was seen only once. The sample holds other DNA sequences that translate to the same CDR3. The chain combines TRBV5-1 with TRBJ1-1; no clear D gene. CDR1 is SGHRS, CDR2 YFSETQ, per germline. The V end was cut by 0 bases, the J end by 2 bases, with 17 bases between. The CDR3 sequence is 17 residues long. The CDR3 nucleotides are TGCGCCAGCAGCTTGGGGACCCGCAGAAAACCTAACACTGAAGCTTTCTTT. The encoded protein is CASSLGTRRKPNTEAFF. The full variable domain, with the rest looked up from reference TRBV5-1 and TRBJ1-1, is KAGVTQTPRYLIKTRGQQVTLSCSPISGHRSVSWYQQTPGQGLQFLFEYFSETQRNKGNFPGRFSGRQFSNSRSEMNVSTLELGDSALYLCASSLGTRRKPNTEAFFGQGTRLTVV.

The CDR3 region has the DNA TGTGCCAGCAGCCAAGTAAGGGCCGGGGCCAACGTCCTGACTTTC. As protein: CASSQVRAGANVLTF. This chain uses TRBV4-2 with TRBJ2-6, with D unclear. Per the germline V gene, CDR1 is LGHNA and CDR2 is YNFKEQ. The V end lost 1 base, the J end lost 4 bases, and 8 bases lay between the germline ends. CDR3 length: 15 amino acids.

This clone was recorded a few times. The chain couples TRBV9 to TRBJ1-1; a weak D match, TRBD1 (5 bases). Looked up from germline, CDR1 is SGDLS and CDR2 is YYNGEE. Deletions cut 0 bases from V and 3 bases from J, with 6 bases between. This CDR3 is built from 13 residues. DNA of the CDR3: TGTGCCAGCAGCGTAGGAGGGGACACTGAAGCTTTCTTT. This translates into CASSVGGDTEAFF.

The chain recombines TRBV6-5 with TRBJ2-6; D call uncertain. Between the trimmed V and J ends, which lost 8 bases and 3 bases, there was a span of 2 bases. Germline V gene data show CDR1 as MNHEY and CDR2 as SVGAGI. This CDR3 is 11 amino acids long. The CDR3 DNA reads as TGTGCCAGCGGTGGGGCCAACGTCCTGACTTTC. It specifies CASGGANVLTF.

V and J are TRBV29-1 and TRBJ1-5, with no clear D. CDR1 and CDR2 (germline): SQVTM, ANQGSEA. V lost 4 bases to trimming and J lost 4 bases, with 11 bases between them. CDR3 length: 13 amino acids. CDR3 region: CSVADRTNQPQHF. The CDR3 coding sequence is TGCAGCGTTGCGGACCGGACTAATCAGCCCCAGCATTTT.

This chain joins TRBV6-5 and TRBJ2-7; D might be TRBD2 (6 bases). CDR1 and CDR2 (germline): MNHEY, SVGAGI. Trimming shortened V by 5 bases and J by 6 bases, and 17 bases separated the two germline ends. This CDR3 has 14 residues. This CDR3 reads CASSLPRGTGEQYF. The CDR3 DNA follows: TGTGCCAGCAGTCTGCCTCGCGGGACTGGCGAGCAGTACTTC.

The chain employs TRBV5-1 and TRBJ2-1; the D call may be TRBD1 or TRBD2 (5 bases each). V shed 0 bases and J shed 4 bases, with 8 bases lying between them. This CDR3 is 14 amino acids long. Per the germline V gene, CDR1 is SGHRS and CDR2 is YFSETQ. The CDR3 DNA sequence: TGCGCCAGCAGCTTGGGGGACGAGTACAATGAGCAGTTCTTC. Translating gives CASSLGDEYNEQFF. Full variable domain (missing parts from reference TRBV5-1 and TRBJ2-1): KAGVTQTPRYLIKTRGQQVTLSCSPISGHRSVSWYQQTPGQGLQFLFEYFSETQRNKGNFPGRFSGRQFSNSRSEMNVSTLELGDSALYLCASSLGDEYNEQFFGPGTRLTVL.

The CDR3 sequence: CASSYRSVSFF. The CDR3 coding sequence is TGTGCCAGCAGTTACCGGTCCGTGTCTTTCTTT. This chain uses TRBV6-1 with TRBJ1-1; D ambiguous. The CDR3 is 11 amino acids. The V gene lost 5 bases and the J gene lost 12 bases, with 13 bases spanning the gap. Germline V gives CDR1 MNHNS, CDR2 SASEGT.

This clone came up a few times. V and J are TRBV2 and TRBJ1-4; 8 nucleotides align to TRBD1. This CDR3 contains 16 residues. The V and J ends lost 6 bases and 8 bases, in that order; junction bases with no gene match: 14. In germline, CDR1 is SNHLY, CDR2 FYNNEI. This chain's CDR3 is CASSPGGIRGREKLFF. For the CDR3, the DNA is TGTGCCAGCAGCCCTGGGGGTATCAGGGGGCGAGAAAAACTGTTTTTT. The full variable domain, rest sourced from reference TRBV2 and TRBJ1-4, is EPEVTQTPSHQVTQMGQEVILRCVPISNHLYFYWYRQILGQKVEFLVSFYNNEISEKSEIFDDQFSVERPDGSNFTLKIRSTKLEDSAMYFCASSPGGIRGREKLFFGSGTQLSVL.

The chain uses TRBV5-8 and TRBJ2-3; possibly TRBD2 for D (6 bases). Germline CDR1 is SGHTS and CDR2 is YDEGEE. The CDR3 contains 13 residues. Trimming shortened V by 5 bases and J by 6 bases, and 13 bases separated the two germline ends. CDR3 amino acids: CASRRPGGDTQYF. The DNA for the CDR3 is TGTGCCAGCAGACGACCCGGAGGGGATACGCAGTATTTT.

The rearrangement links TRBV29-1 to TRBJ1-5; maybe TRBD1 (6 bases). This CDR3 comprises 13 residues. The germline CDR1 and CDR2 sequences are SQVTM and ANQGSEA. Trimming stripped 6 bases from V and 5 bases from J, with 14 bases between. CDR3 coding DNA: TGCAGCGTGAGCCGGGACACCTATCAGCCCCAGCATTTT. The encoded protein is CSVSRDTYQPQHF.

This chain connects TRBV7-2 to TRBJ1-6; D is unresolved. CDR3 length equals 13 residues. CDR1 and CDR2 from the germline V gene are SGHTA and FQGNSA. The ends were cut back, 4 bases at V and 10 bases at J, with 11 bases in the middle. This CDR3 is CASSSTSGSPLHF. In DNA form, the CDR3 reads TGTGCCAGCAGCTCGACCAGTGGATCACCCCTCCACTTT.

CDR3 bases: TGCGCCAGCAGCAGAAGACAGAGCTCCTATAATTCACCCCTCCACTTT. Encoded protein: CASSRRQSSYNSPLHF. V usage is TRBV5-1 and J usage is TRBJ1-6, with D possibly matching TRBD1 (5 bases). V gave up 4 bases and J gave up 0 bases, with 11 bases separating them. This CDR3 is 16 amino acids long. Germline V gives CDR1 SGHRS, CDR2 YFSETQ.

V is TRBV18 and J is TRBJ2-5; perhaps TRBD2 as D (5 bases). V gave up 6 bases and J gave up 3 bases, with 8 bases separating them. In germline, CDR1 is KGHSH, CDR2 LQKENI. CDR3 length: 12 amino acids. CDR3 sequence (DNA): TGTGCCAGCTCTGTGAGGGAAGAGACCCAGTACTTC. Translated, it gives CASSVREETQYF. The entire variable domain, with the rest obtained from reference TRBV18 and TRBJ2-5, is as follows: NAGVMQNPRHLVRRRGQEARLRCSPMKGHSHVYWYRQLPEEGLKFMVYLQKENIIDESGMPKERFSAEFPKEGPSILRIQQVVRGDSAAYFCASSVREETQYFGPGTRLLVL.

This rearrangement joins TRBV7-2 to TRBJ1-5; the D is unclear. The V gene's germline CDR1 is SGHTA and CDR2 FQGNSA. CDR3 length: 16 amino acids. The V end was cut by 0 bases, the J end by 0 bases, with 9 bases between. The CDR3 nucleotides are TGTGCCAGCAGCTTAGCAGCAGGCTATAGCAATCAGCCCCAGCATTTT. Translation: CASSLAAGYSNQPQHF.

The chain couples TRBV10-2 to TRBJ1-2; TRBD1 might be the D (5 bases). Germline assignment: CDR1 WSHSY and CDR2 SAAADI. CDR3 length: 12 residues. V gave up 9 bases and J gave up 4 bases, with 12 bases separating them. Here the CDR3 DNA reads TGCGCCAGTGGGGACGGGTTCTATGGCTACACCTTC. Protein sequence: CASGDGFYGYTF.

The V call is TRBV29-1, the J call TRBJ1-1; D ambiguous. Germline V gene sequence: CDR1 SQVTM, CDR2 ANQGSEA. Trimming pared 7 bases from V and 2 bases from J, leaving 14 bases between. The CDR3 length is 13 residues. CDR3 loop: CSGRRNLNTEAFF. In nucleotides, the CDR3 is TGCAGCGGGAGGCGCAACCTTAACACTGAAGCTTTCTTT. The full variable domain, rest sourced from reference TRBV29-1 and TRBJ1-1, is SAVISQKPSRDICQRGTSLTIQCQVDSQVTMMFWYRQQPGQSLTLIATANQGSEATYESGFVIDKFPISRPNLTFSTLTVSNMSPEDSSIYLCSGRRNLNTEAFFGQGTRLTVV.

CDR3 sequence (DNA): TGTGCCAGCAGCCAACTAGCGCTAGAGCAGTTCTTC. Translated, it gives CASSQLALEQFF. The chain employs TRBV11-2 and TRBJ2-1; the match to TRBD2 covers 7 bases. V dropped 5 bases and J dropped 10; count of bases not matched to a gene: 5. CDR3 size: 12 residues. Germline lookup yields CDR1 SGHAT and CDR2 FQNNGV.

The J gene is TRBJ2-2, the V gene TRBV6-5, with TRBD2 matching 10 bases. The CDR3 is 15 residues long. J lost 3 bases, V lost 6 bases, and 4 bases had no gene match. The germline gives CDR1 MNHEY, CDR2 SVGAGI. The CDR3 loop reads CASSLAGVHTGELFF. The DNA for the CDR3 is TGTGCCAGCAGCCTAGCGGGAGTTCACACCGGGGAGCTGTTTTTT.

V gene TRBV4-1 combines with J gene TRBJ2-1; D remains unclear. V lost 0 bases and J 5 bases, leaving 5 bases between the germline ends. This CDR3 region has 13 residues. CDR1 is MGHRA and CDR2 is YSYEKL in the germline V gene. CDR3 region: CASSQDMDNEQFF. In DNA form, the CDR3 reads TGCGCCAGCAGCCAAGATATGGACAATGAGCAGTTCTTC.

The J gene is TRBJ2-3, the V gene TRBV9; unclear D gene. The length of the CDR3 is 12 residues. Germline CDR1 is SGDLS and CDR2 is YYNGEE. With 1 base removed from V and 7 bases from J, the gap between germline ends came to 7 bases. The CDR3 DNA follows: TGTGCCAGCAGCGTAACGGGCCATACGCAGTATTTT. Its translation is CASSVTGHTQYF.

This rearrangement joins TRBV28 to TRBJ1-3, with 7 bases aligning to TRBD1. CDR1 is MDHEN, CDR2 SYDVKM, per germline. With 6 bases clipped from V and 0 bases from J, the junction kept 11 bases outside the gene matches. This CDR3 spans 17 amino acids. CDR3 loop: CASSPFRTGNSGNTIYF. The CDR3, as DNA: TGTGCCAGCAGCCCTTTCCGGACAGGCAACTCTGGAAACACCATATATTTT.

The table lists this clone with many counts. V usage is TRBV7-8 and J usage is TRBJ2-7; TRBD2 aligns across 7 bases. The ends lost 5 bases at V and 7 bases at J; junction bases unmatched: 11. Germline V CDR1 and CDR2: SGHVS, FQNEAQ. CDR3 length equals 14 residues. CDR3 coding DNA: TGTGCCAGCAGCATCACCGGGACTACCAGGGAGCAGTACTTC. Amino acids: CASSITGTTREQYF.

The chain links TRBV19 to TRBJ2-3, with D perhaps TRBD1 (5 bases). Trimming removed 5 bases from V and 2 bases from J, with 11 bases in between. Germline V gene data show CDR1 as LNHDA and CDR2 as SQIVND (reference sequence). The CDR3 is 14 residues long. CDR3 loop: CASSAHRNTDTQYF. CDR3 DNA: TGTGCCAGTAGTGCCCACAGGAACACAGATACGCAGTATTTT.

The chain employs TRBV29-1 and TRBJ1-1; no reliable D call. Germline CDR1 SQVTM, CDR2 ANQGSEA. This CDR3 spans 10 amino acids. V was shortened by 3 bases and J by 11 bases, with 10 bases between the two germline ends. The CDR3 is CSVEEVGAFF. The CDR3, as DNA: TGCAGCGTTGAGGAAGTGGGCGCTTTCTTT.

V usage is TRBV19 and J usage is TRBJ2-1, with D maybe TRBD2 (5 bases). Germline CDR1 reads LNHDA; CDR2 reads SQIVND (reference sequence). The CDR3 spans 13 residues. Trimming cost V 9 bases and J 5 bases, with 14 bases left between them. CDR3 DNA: TGTGCCAGCAACTCAGGACTGAACAATGAGCAGTTCTTC. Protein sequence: CASNSGLNNEQFF.

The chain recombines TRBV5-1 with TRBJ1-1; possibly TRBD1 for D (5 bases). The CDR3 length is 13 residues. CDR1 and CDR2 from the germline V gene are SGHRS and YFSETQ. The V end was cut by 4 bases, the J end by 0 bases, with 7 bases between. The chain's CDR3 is CASSLGLNTEAFF. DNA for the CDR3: TGCGCCAGCAGCCTGGGACTGAACACTGAAGCTTTCTTT. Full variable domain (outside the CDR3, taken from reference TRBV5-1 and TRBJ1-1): KAGVTQTPRYLIKTRGQQVTLSCSPISGHRSVSWYQQTPGQGLQFLFEYFSETQRNKGNFPGRFSGRQFSNSRSEMNVSTLELGDSALYLCASSLGLNTEAFFGQGTRLTVV.